The clone carrying this TCR beta chain was recorded only once. The sample comes from a study of blood T cell repertoires in COVID-19. Using immunoSEQ multiplex PCR, the repertoire was profiled, and TCRdb retains in-frame clones only, with some absent. The data show some 80,000 clones, with about nine tenths seen just once and about 2.4% held by the top ten. The TCR comes from a human donor in a cohort sampled during active COVID-19. The sequenced sample was peripheral blood.

The CDR3 loop reads CATSRERTVYNEQFF. DNA of the CDR3: TGTGCCACCAGCAGAGAGAGGACAGTTTACAATGAGCAGTTCTTC. The chain combines TRBV15 with TRBJ2-1; perhaps TRBD1 as D (6 bases). CDR3 length: 15 residues. The germline CDR1 and CDR2 sequences are LNHNV and YYDKDF (reference sequence). V lost 0 bases, J lost 4 bases, and 10 bases lay in between.